This T cell receptor (beta chain) derives from a study of OX40 agonist ivuxolimab in advanced cancers. Study-wide background: Dosing consisted of intravenous ivuxolimab at 0.01 to 10 mg/kg every 2 weeks. Study observations and caveats: Normalized T-cell clonal expansion was also low in a subset of nonresponders.

The V gene lost 1 base and the J gene lost 2 bases, with 9 bases spanning the gap. This CDR3 is 14 amino acids long. The V gene's germline CDR1 is SGHRS and CDR2 YFSETQ. The protocol was immunoSEQ multiplex PCR, while the TCRdb copy is restricted to in-frame clones and leaves out a portion. Of 80,000 to 100,000 clones listed, 70% to 90% were seen once; the top ten hold over 4.5%. Comment on this clone: The target antigen is unknown.

The TCR comes from an adult with an advanced solid tumor such as melanoma, head and neck, liver or kidney cancer. The sequencing here drew on CD4+ or CD8+ T cells sorted from blood, taken in a trial of the OX40 agonist ivuxolimab. The chain joins TRBV5-1 to TRBJ2-5; no clear D gene. The CDR3 DNA is TGCGCCAGCAGCTTGCGGCCAGATCAAGAGACCCAGTACTTC. Protein: CASSLRPDQETQYF.